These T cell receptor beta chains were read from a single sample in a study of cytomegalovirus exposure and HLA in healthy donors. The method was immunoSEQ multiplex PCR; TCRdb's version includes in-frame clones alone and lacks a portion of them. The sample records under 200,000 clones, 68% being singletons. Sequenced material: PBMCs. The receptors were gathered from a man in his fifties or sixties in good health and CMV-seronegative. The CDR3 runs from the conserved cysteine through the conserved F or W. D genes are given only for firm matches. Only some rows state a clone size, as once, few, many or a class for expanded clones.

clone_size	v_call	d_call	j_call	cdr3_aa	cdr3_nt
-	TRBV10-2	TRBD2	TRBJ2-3	CASSSGGAIDTQYF	TGCGCCAGCAGTAGCGGGGGGGCCATAGATACGCAGTATTTT
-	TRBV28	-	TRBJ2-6	CASSLLLDSSGANVLTF	TGTGCCAGCAGTTTACTACTCGACAGCTCTGGGGCCAACGTCCTGACTTTC
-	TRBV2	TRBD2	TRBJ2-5	CASSSASGSGRETQYF	TGTGCCAGCAGTTCCGCTAGCGGATCGGGGCGAGAGACCCAGTACTTC
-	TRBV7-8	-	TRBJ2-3	CASSPWTRTTDTQYF	TGTGCCAGCAGCCCATGGACTCGCACGACAGATACGCAGTATTTT
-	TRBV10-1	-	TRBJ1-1	CASSDGPSNTEAFF	TGCGCCAGCAGTGATGGGCCTTCGAACACTGAAGCTTTCTTT
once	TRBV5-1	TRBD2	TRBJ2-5	CASSLGGTSGQETQYF	TGCGCCAGCAGCTTGGGAGGGACTAGCGGCCAAGAGACCCAGTACTTC
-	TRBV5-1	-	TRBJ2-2	CASTEQGNTGELFF	TGCGCCAGCACGGAACAGGGGAACACCGGGGAGCTGTTTTTT
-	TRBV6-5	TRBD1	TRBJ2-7	CASSYGTANSYEQYF	TGTGCCAGCAGTTACGGGACAGCTAACTCCTACGAGCAGTACTTC
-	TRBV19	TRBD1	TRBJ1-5	CASSIDVITGQGVNQPQHF	TGTGCCAGTAGTATAGATGTAATTACGGGACAGGGAGTAAATCAGCCCCAGCATTTT
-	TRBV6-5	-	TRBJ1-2	CASTTGTDYGYTF	TGTGCCAGCACAACAGGGACGGACTATGGCTACACCTTC
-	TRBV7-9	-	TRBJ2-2	CASSLSGIGELFF	TGTGCCAGCAGCTTAAGTGGCATCGGGGAGCTGTTTTTT
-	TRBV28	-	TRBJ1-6	CANSLPGMNSPLHF	TGTGCCAACAGTTTGCCAGGGATGAATTCACCCCTCCACTTT
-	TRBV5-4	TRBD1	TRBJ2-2	CASSWDRGTGELFF	TGTGCCAGCAGCTGGGACAGGGGTACCGGGGAGCTGTTTTTT
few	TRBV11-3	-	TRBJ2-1	CASSLSQNNEQFF	TGTGCCAGCAGCCTCTCCCAGAACAATGAGCAGTTCTTC
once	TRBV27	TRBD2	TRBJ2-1	CASSLPGTNNEQFF	TGTGCCAGCAGTTTACCCGGGACTAACAATGAGCAGTTCTTC
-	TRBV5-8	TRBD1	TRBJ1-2	CASSLDRGLGGYTF	TGTGCCAGCAGCTTGGACAGGGGGCTGGGGGGCTACACCTTC
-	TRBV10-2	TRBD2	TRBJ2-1	CASSDGRGGHNEQFF	TGCGCCAGCAGTGATGGGCGGGGGGGCCACAATGAGCAGTTCTTC
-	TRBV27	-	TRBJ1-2	CASSPGGRGIHGYTF	TGTGCCAGCAGTCCCGGTGGCCGAGGGATTCATGGCTACACCTTC
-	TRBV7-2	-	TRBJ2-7	CASSLRRAEQYF	TGTGCCAGCAGCTTAAGGCGGGCCGAGCAGTACTTC
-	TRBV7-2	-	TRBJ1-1	CASSFRTSGTEAFF	TGTGCCAGCAGCTTCCGGACCTCGGGGACTGAAGCTTTCTTT
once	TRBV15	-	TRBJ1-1	CATSRGTVNTEAFF	TGTGCCACCAGCAGAGGAACAGTGAACACTGAAGCTTTCTTT
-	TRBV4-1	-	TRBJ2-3	CASRPGAVSTDTQYF	TGCGCCAGCAGACCAGGGGCGGTCAGCACAGATACGCAGTATTTT
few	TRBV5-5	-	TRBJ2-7	CASSLIRGNEQYF	TGTGCCAGCAGCTTAATCCGAGGCAACGAGCAGTACTTC
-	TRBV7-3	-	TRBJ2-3	CASSLNPRGAGADTQYF	TGTGCCAGCAGCTTAAACCCTCGGGGGGCGGGGGCAGATACGCAGTATTTT
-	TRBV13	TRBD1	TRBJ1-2	CASSLGRQGRGHYGYTF	TGTGCCAGCAGCTTAGGCCGACAGGGTAGGGGCCACTATGGCTACACCTTC
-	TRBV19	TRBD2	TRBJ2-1	CASSIPRRAGSYNEQFF	TGTGCCAGTAGTATCCCGCGGAGAGCGGGGTCCTACAATGAGCAGTTCTTC
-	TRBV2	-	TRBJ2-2	CASSEWQANTGELFF	TGTGCCAGCAGTGAGTGGCAGGCGAACACCGGGGAGCTGTTTTTT
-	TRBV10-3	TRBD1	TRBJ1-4	CAIRDRANEKLFF	TGTGCCATCAGGGACAGGGCTAATGAAAAACTGTTTTTT
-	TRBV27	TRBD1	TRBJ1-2	CASSTQTTGNFGYTF	TGTGCCAGCAGCACCCAGACGACAGGGAATTTTGGCTACACCTTC
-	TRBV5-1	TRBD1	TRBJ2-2	CASRPGQGDTGELFF	TGCGCCAGCAGGCCGGGACAGGGGGACACCGGGGAGCTGTTTTTT
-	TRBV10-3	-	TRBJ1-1	CAISADRTDAEAFF	TGTGCCATCAGTGCCGACAGAACGGATGCTGAAGCTTTCTTT
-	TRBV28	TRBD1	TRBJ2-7	CATKPGTGLYEQYF	TGTGCCACCAAGCCCGGGACAGGCCTCTACGAGCAGTACTTC
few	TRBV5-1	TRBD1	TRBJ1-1	CASSLRDRVANTEAFF	TGCGCCAGCAGCCTCAGGGACAGGGTCGCGAACACTGAAGCTTTCTTT
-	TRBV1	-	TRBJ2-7	CTSRNTGSGQQYF	TGCACCAGCAGGAATACGGGTTCCGGCCAGCAGTACTTC
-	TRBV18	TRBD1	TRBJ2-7	CASSPGTGTYEQYF	TGTGCCAGCTCGCCCGGGACAGGAACCTACGAGCAGTACTTC
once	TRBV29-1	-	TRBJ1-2	CSVALDLYYGYTF	TGCAGCGTTGCCTTGGACTTATACTATGGCTACACCTTC
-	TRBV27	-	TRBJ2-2	CASSLLLGGGELFF	TGTGCCAGCAGTCTCCTACTAGGAGGGGGGGAGCTGTTTTTT
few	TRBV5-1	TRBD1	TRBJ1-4	CASSETGKTNEKLFF	TGCGCCAGCAGCGAGACAGGGAAAACTAATGAAAAACTGTTTTTT
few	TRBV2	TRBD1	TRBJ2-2	CASRNGQGARGGELFF	TGTGCCAGCAGGAACGGACAGGGGGCGCGTGGCGGGGAGCTGTTTTTT
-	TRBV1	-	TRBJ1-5	CTSSRRGNGSNQPQHF	TGCACCAGCAGCCGAAGGGGGAACGGTAGCAATCAGCCCCAGCATTTT